This is a list of T cell receptor beta chains from one sample in a study of patients and donors after allogeneic stem cell transplantation. TCRdb reprocessed the RT-PCR reads via MiXCR and lists one record per CDR3 protein. This table has tens of thousands of distinct CDR3 sequences, about 31% appearing once. Material for sequencing was blood, either unsorted or a sorted T cell fraction (not recorded which). All receptors derive from a human donor who was either an allogeneic HSCT recipient or a stem cell or donor lymphocyte infusion donor (not recorded which). It is not recorded whose cells these are; they may come from a transplant donor. CDR3s include the opening cysteine and the closing phenylalanine or tryptophan. Fields, in order: clone size, D gene, J gene, V gene, CDR3 protein, CDR3 DNA. The D gene is left open where the match is weak. Not all rows give a size; the values are once, few, many and, for expanded clones, a class.

>-|TRBD2|TRBJ2-1|TRBV6-6
CASSYRGTSGSYEQFF
TGTGCCAGCAGTTACCGCGGGACTAGCGGGAGTTATGAGCAGTTCTTC
>-|-|TRBJ2-7|TRBV5-6
CASSLGVFGGIYEQYF
TGTGCCAGCAGCTTGGGAGTGTTCGGTGGGATATACGAGCAGTACTTC
>once|TRBD2|TRBJ2-1|TRBV29-1
CSVERRESYNEQFF
TGCAGCGTTGAGCGGCGGGAGTCCTACAATGAGCAGTTCTTC
>-|-|TRBJ1-6|TRBV7-9
CASSLVYLGWRPLHPNSPLHF
TGTGCCAGCAGCTTAGTGTATTTGGGTTGGCGGCCTCTTCACCCTAATTCACCCCTCCACTTT
>few|-|TRBJ1-3|TRBV10-3
CAIMRAAGNTIYF
TGTGCCATCATGAGGGCGGCTGGAAACACCATATATTTT
>few|-|TRBJ1-5|TRBV28
CASRRWGLSNQPQHF
TGTGCCAGCAGGAGATGGGGGCTTAGCAATCAGCCCCAGCATTTT
>many|-|TRBJ2-2|TRBV7-9
CASSVVEGSTGELFF
TGTGCCAGCAGCGTGGTTGAGGGTTCCACCGGGGAGCTGTTTTTT
>-|-|TRBJ2-7|TRBV7-9
CASSLSKPYEQYF
TGTGCCAGCAGCTTAAGTAAACCCTACGAGCAGTACTTC
>few|-|TRBJ2-2|TRBV15
CATSTLPGELFF
TGTGCCACCAGCACCCTCCCCGGGGAGCTGTTTTTT
>few|-|TRBJ1-1|TRBV24-1
CATSDSRGPNTEAFF
TGTGCCACCAGTGATTCCAGGGGCCCGAACACTGAAGCTTTCTTT
>once|-|TRBJ2-1|TRBV4-3
CASSQDGATWQFF
TGCGCCAGCAGCCAAGACGGGGCGACATGGCAGTTCTTC
>-|-|TRBJ2-7|TRBV10-3
CAIRAPETYEQYF
TGTGCCATCAGGGCTCCCGAAACCTACGAGCAGTACTTC
>few|-|TRBJ1-3|TRBV6-6
CASSRTTGSSGNTIYF
TGTGCCAGCAGTCGCACAACAGGGAGCTCTGGAAACACCATATATTTT
>-|TRBD1|TRBJ2-7|TRBV6-5
CASRDGQVYSYEQYF
TGTGCCAGCAGGGACGGACAGGTTTACTCCTACGAGCAGTACTTC
>many|-|TRBJ1-2|TRBV20-1
CSARDPSGGPNYGYTF
TGCAGTGCTAGAGATCCTTCGGGAGGACCTAACTATGGCTACACCTTC
>few|TRBD1|TRBJ2-1|TRBV20-1
CSALNGTAYNEQFF
TGCAGTGCTCTTAACGGGACAGCCTACAATGAGCAGTTCTTC
>few|TRBD1|TRBJ2-7|TRBV29-1
CSAGQGGHEQYF
TGCAGCGCCGGACAGGGGGGGCACGAGCAGTACTTC
>-|TRBD2|TRBJ2-1|TRBV5-1
CASSLVAGGPRDEQFF
TGCGCCAGCAGCTTGGTAGCGGGAGGGCCGAGGGATGAGCAGTTCTTC
>-|-|TRBJ2-7|TRBV4-2
CASSQESEGPYEQYF
TGTGCCAGCAGCCAAGAATCGGAGGGGCCCTACGAGCAGTACTTC
>-|-|TRBJ1-5|TRBV21-1
CASSKDAGEYQPQHF
TGTGCCAGCAGCAAAGACGCAGGGGAGTATCAGCCCCAGCATTTT
>-|TRBD2|TRBJ2-7|TRBV6-2/TRBV6-3
CASSYRREYYEQYF
TGTGCCAGCAGTTATCGGCGGGAGTACTACGAGCAGTACTTC
>-|TRBD2|TRBJ2-1|TRBV7-2
CASSFVGSGISYNEQFF
TGTGCCAGCAGCTTCGTAGGGAGCGGGATATCCTACAATGAGCAGTTCTTC